The table lists the clone carrying this TCR beta chain with many counts. The sample originates from a study of regulatory T cells in long-lasting Graves disease. Study information: Under 3 months of antithyroid drugs had been taken by newly diagnosed Graves' patients.

The time point was: newly diagnosed GD, antithyroid drugs for less than 3 months. PBMC-extracted RNA yielded the TCR library. The EDTA tubes were filled with nine milliliters of drawn peripheral blood. Trimming left V 3 bases short and J 7 bases short, with 11 bases between. CDR3 length: 13 residues. CDR1 is KGHDR, CDR2 SFDVKD, per germline. The authors built TCR beta libraries using iRepertoire HTBI primers and Arm-PCR of CDR3 regions. Each CDR3 protein is one row after TCRdb ran MiXCR on the multiplex PCR reads. The sample shows fewer than 450,000 distinct CDR3 sequences, approximately 15% of them seen only once. In addition, the sample was reused for a study of T cells in Graves' hyperthyroidism and ophthalmopathy. That paper notes: Most clonotypes that expanded in the thyroid above 0.001 also showed up in blood. Researchers report that a 13 V-J model separated ophthalmopathy from stable hyperthyroidism.

The TCR comes from a woman between 40 and 50 years old with Graves disease. The starting material was peripheral blood mononuclear cells (PBMCs), obtained at new diagnosis, from a patient treated with antithyroid drugs. The chain employs TRBV24-1 and TRBJ1-2; D not certain. The CDR3 DNA follows: TGTGCCACCAGTGATGTGAGTGACCTTGGCTACACCTTC. It is translated as CATSDVSDLGYTF.